One sample yielded the 21 T cell receptor beta chains listed below, sequenced in a study of CD8+CD57+ T cells in acquired aplastic anemia. The use of genomic DNA as template underpinned the TCR beta VDJ and CDR3 profiling. TCRdb processed the reads anew with MiXCR; each CDR3 protein has one entry. The data hold 150,000 to 200,000 distinct CDR3 sequences, with under 70% observed a single time. The specimen was sorted CD4+, CD8+, or CD8+CD57+ T cells (not recorded which) from PBMCs. These receptors came from a human donor with severe aplastic anemia or a healthy control (not recorded which).

This clonotype was seen ten or more times. The genes are TRBV5-8 and TRBJ2-3; TRBD2 agrees at 7 bases. The CDR3 has 13 residues. V was pared by 2 bases and J by 6 bases, with 3 bases of the junction left unmatched. CDR1 is SGHTS, CDR2 YDEGEE, per germline. The CDR3 loop reads CASSLPAGDTQYF. In nucleotides, the CDR3 is TGTGCCAGCAGCTTACCAGCGGGGGATACGCAGTATTTT.

This clonotype was recorded only once. The chain combines TRBV12-3 or TRBV12-4 with TRBJ1-2; TRBD1 aligns across 7 bases. The CDR3 has 13 residues. V trimming: 8 bases; J trimming: 4 bases; junction bases outside the gene matches: 7. This chain's CDR3 is CASRRDSVYGYTF. The CDR3 DNA is TGTGCCAGCCGAAGGGACAGCGTCTATGGCTACACCTTC.

The genes are TRBV15 and TRBJ1-2, with a tentative D call TRBD1 (6 bases). The CDR3 covers 14 residues. Per germline, CDR1 LNHNV and CDR2 YYDKDF (reference sequence). V shed 3 bases and J shed 3 bases, with 11 bases lying between them. CDR3 bases: TGTGCCACCAGCAGCACAGGGCTCCACTATGGCTACACCTTC. Residues: CATSSTGLHYGYTF. Drawing the rest from reference TRBV15 and TRBJ1-2, the complete variable domain is DAMVIQNPRYQVTQFGKPVTLSCSQTLNHNVMYWYQQKSSQAPKLLFHYYDKDFNNEADTPDNFQSRRPNTSFCFLDIRSPGLGDTAMYLCATSSTGLHYGYTFGSGTRLTVV.

This rearrangement joins TRBV4-1 to TRBJ2-7; D not resolved. Germline assignment: CDR1 MGHRA and CDR2 YSYEKL. This CDR3 has 14 amino acids. V was trimmed by 1 base and J by 3 bases, leaving 10 bases between them. The CDR3 loop is CASSQGFDGYEQYF. The DNA of the CDR3 is TGCGCCAGCAGCCAAGGATTCGACGGCTACGAGCAGTACTTC.

The CDR3 reads CASSDYAYEQYF. As DNA, the CDR3 is TGTGCCAGCAGTGATTACGCCTACGAGCAGTACTTC. The V call is TRBV6-1, the J call TRBJ2-7; unclear D gene. Germline V gene lookup returns CDR1 MNHNS and CDR2 SASEGT. This CDR3 comprises 12 residues. With 3 bases removed from V and 2 bases from J, the gap between germline ends came to 5 bases.

This clonotype has just one count. This chain connects TRBV15 to TRBJ2-1; no clear D gene. V lost 3 bases to trimming and J lost 10 bases, with 13 bases between them. The CDR3 covers 13 residues. Germline values: CDR1 LNHNV, CDR2 YYDKDF (reference sequence). The DNA for the CDR3 is TGTGCCACCAGCAGTCTACTTTCGAGGGAGCAGTTCTTC. Translation: CATSSLLSREQFF.

On this clonotype: Its ends do not fully match the called genes, so a read error is possible. The chain's CDR3 is CSARGQGSSHNEQFF. The CDR3 DNA reads as TGCAGTGCGAGAGGACAGGGAAGCTCCCACAATGAGCAGTTCTTC. The chain links TRBV20-1 to TRBJ2-1, with 8 bases that match TRBD1. CDR3 length: 15 amino acids. The germline V gene has CDR1 DFQATT and CDR2 SNEGSKA (reference sequence).

Only a few counts were recorded for this clonotype. The rearrangement joins TRBV7-9 to TRBJ2-7, with D hard to call. V lost 5 bases and J 7 bases, leaving 18 bases between the germline ends. The germline V gene encodes CDR1 SEHNR and CDR2 FQNEAQ (reference sequence). CDR3 length equals 14 residues. The CDR3, as DNA: TGTGCCAGCAGCCGCCCGTCCCCAATGGGGGAGCAGTACTTC. Translating gives CASSRPSPMGEQYF.

This clonotype was seen a handful of times. The chain joins TRBV20-1 to TRBJ2-7; D call uncertain. Looked up from germline, CDR1 is DFQATT and CDR2 is SNEGSKA (reference sequence). Trimming cost V 1 base and J 1 base, with 14 bases left between them. This CDR3 comprises 15 residues. CDR3 amino acids: CSARARALPSYEQYF. Written as DNA, the CDR3 is TGCAGTGCTAGAGCTAGGGCCCTCCCTTCCTACGAGCAGTACTTC.

The chain carries TRBV19 and TRBJ1-2, with D perhaps matching TRBD1 (5 bases). Trimming removed 5 bases at V and 3 bases at J, with 7 bases between. The CDR3 spans 12 residues. From germline, CDR1 is LNHDA and CDR2 SQIVND (reference sequence). CDR3 nucleotides: TGTGCCAGTAGTCCGACAGACTATGGCTACACCTTC. Its protein is CASSPTDYGYTF.

This clonotype was picked up many times. V usage is TRBV7-9 and J usage is TRBJ2-7, with D perhaps TRBD1 (6 bases). V was cut by 11 bases and J by 3 bases, with 14 bases left in between. This CDR3 region has 12 residues. Per the germline V gene, CDR1 is SEHNR and CDR2 is FQNEAQ (reference sequence). CDR3 bases: TGTGCCGCGCAGGGGCGACTCTACGAGCAGTACTTC. Its translation: CAAQGRLYEQYF.

This clonotype was seen a handful of times. The chain couples TRBV20-1 to TRBJ1-1; 7 nucleotides line up with TRBD1. Germline trimming cut 3 bases from V and 5 bases from J; bases unmatched to any gene: 6. This CDR3 has 13 amino acids. CDR1 is DFQATT and CDR2 is SNEGSKA in the germline V gene (reference sequence). The CDR3 protein is CSARDTGETEAFF. CDR3 coding DNA: TGCAGTGCTAGGGATACAGGGGAAACTGAAGCTTTCTTT.

This clonotype was counted many times. V and J are TRBV7-3 and TRBJ2-7; D is perhaps TRBD1 (5 bases). This CDR3 comprises 13 residues. Germline-derived CDR1 and CDR2 are SGHTA and FQGTGA. V gave up 5 bases and J gave up 0 bases, with 8 bases separating them. The CDR3 reads CASSPDSSYEQYF. CDR3 nucleotides: TGTGCCAGCAGCCCTGACAGCTCCTACGAGCAGTACTTC.

The rearrangement joins TRBV12-3 or TRBV12-4 to TRBJ2-1; TRBD1 might be the D (5 bases). This CDR3 region has 11 residues. V shed 4 bases and J shed 10 bases, with 8 bases lying between them. CDR3 sequence reads: CASSSWTEQFF. The CDR3 DNA sequence: TGTGCCAGCAGTTCATGGACAGAGCAGTTCTTC.

The sample holds a few counts of this clonotype. V and J are TRBV7-9 and TRBJ2-6, with D possibly TRBD2 on 6 matching bases. The CDR3 contains 16 residues. The germline V gene encodes CDR1 SEHNR and CDR2 FQNEAQ (reference sequence). Trimming cost V 9 bases and J 0 bases, with 15 bases left between them. Here the CDR3 DNA reads TGTGCCAGTAGCCGGGACTCGAACTCTGGGGCCAACGTCCTGACTTTC. The encoded protein is CASSRDSNSGANVLTF.

The rearrangement links TRBV5-4 to TRBJ1-2; D remains ambiguous. V shed 4 bases and J shed 4 bases, with 14 bases lying between them. Germline V CDR1 and CDR2: SGHNT, YYREEE (reference sequence). The CDR3 is 14 residues long. CDR3 DNA: TGTGCCAGCAGCCCCGGTTGGAGGACCTATGGCTACACCTTC. Amino acids: CASSPGWRTYGYTF. The full variable domain, its missing parts supplied by reference TRBV5-4 and TRBJ1-2, is ETGVTQSPTHLIKTRGQQVTLRCSSQSGHNTVSWYQQALGQGPQFIFQYYREEENGRGNFPPRFSGLQFPNYSSELNVNALELDDSALYLCASSPGWRTYGYTFGSGTRLTVV.

There are many counts of this clonotype. The chain combines TRBV9 with TRBJ2-2; D is perhaps TRBD1 (6 bases). This CDR3 has 18 amino acids. V lost 0 bases and J 6 bases, leaving 21 bases between the germline ends. CDR1 is SGDLS, CDR2 YYNGEE, per germline. The CDR3 here is CASSVASRGPASPGELFF. The CDR3 region has the DNA TGTGCCAGCAGCGTAGCTTCCAGGGGACCCGCGTCCCCCGGGGAGCTGTTTTTT.

This clonotype was detected a few times. J is TRBJ2-7 and V is TRBV7-9; weak D call: TRBD2 (6 bases). Germline V gene lookup returns CDR1 SEHNR and CDR2 FQNEAQ (reference sequence). The CDR3 runs to 12 residues. V was trimmed by 5 bases and J by 6 bases, leaving 11 bases between them. The CDR3 here is CASSPNGGEQYF. CDR3 bases: TGTGCCAGCAGCCCCAACGGGGGCGAGCAGTACTTC.

This clonotype was found a few times. The V gene is TRBV24-1, the J gene TRBJ2-3, with D maybe TRBD2 (6 bases). Per germline, CDR1 KGHDR and CDR2 SFDVKD. The CDR3 has 12 amino acids. V shed 6 bases and J shed 9 bases, with 12 bases lying between them. The CDR3, as DNA: TGTGCCACCAGTCAGGAGGGGATCACGCAGTATTTT. This gives the protein CATSQEGITQYF.

This clonotype was seen many times. V and J are TRBV30 and TRBJ1-5; D may be TRBD1 (5 bases). The length of the CDR3 is 15 residues. The germline V and J ends were trimmed by 0 bases and 7 bases, with 16 bases remaining between them. Germline V gene sequence: CDR1 GTSNPN, CDR2 SVGIG (reference sequence). The DNA for the CDR3 is TGTGCCTGGAGTGTGGCCAGTTCCTGGGACCAGCCCCAGCATTTT. It specifies CAWSVASSWDQPQHF.

This clonotype showed up just once. The chain couples TRBV25-1 to TRBJ2-1; the match to TRBD2 covers 9 bases. CDR3 length: 16 amino acids. The germline CDR1 and CDR2 sequences are MGHDK and SYGVNS. The ends lost 6 bases at V and 4 bases at J; junction bases unmatched: 10. The chain's CDR3 is CASSLALAGGYNEQFF. DNA of the CDR3: TGTGCCAGCAGCTTAGCTTTGGCGGGAGGGTACAATGAGCAGTTCTTC.